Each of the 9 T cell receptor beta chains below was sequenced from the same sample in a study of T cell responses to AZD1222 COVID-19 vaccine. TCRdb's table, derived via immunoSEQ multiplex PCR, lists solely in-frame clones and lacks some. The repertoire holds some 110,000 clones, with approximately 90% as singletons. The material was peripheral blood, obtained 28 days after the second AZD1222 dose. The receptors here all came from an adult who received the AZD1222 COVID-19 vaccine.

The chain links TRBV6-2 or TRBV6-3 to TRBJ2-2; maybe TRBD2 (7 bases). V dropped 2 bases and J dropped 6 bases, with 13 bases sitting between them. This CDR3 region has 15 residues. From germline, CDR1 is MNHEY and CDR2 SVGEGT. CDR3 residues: CASSYLLGGAGELFF. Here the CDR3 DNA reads TGTGCCAGCAGTTACCTCCTAGGGGGGGCCGGGGAGCTGTTTTTT.

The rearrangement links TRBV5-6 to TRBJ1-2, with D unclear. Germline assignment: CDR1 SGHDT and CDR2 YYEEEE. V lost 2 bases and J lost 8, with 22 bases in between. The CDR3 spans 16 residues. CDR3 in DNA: TGTGCCAGCAGCTTCCCCTCCGGCACCGGTATACGGGGCTACACCTTC. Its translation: CASSFPSGTGIRGYTF.

The CDR3 spells CASSYAPDLGGGYTF. The CDR3 DNA follows: TGTGCCAGCAGTTACGCACCAGACCTCGGAGGCGGCTACACCTTC. The chain links TRBV6-6 to TRBJ1-2; the D is unclear. The V end lost 2 bases, the J end lost 8 bases, and 18 bases lay between the germline ends. Germline CDR1 and CDR2: MNHNY and SVGAGI (reference sequence). The CDR3 length is 15 residues.

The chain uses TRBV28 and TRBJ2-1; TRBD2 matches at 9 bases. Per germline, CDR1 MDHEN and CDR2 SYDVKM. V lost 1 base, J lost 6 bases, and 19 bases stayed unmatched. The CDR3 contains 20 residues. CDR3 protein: CASSLLPLLAGNNRGNEQFF. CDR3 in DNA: TGTGCCAGCAGTTTATTGCCCCTCCTAGCGGGAAACAATAGGGGCAATGAGCAGTTCTTC.

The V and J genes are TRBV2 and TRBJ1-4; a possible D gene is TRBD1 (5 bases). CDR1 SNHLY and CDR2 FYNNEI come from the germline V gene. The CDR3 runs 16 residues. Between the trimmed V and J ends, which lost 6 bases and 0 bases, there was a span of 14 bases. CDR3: CASSRDAGTTNEKLFF. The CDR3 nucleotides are TGTGCCAGCAGCCGGGACGCAGGTACAACTAATGAAAAACTGTTTTTT.

The CDR3 is CASSLTSWGQPQHF. The CDR3 DNA sequence: TGTGCCAGCAGTCTCACCTCCTGGGGGCAGCCCCAGCATTTT. The genes are TRBV6-4 and TRBJ1-5; tentatively, D is TRBD1 (5 bases). Germline V CDR1 and CDR2: MRHNA, SNTAGT. This CDR3 contains 14 residues. The V end was cut by 5 bases, the J end by 7 bases, with 15 bases between.

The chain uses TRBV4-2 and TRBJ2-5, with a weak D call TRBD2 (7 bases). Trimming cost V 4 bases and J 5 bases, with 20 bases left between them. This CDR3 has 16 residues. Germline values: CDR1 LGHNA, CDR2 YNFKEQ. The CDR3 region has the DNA TGTGCCAGCAGCCGTAGGGGGGGGGCGTGGGAGGAGACCCAGTACTTC. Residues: CASSRRGGAWEETQYF.

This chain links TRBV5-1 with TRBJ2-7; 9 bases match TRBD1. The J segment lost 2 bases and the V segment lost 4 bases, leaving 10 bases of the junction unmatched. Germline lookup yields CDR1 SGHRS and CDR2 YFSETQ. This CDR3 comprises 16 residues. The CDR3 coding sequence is TGCGCCAGCAGCCGGTCCCGGGACAGGGCCGCCTACGAGCAGTACTTC. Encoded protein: CASSRSRDRAAYEQYF.

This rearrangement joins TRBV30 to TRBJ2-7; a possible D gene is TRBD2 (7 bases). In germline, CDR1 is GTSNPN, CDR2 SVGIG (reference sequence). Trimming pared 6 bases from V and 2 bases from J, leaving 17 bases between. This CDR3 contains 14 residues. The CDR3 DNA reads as TGTGCCTGTACCAGAGGGGGACTACCCTACGAGCAGTACTTC. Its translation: CACTRGGLPYEQYF.